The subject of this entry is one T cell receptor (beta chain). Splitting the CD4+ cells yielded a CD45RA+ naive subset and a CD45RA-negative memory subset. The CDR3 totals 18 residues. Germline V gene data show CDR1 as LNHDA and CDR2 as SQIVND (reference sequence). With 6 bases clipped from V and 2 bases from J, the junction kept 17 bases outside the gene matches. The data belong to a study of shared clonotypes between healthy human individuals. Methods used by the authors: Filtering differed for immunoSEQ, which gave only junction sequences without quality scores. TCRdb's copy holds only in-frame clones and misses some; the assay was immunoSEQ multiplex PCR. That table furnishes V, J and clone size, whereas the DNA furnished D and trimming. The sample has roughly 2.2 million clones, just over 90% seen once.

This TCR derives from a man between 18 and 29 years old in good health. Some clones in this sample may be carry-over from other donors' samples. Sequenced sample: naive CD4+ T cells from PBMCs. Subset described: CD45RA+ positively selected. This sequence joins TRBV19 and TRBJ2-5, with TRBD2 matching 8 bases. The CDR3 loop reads CASRPGLVTGGLQETQYF. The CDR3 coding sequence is TGTGCCAGTAGGCCGGGACTAGTGACGGGCGGGTTACAAGAGACCCAGTACTTC. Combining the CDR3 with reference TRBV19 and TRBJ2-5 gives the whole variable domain DGGITQSPKYLFRKEGQNVTLSCEQNLNHDAMYWYRQDPGQGLRLIYYSQIVNDFQKGDIAEGYSVSREKKESFPLTVTSAQKNPTAFYLCASRPGLVTGGLQETQYFGPGTRLLVL.